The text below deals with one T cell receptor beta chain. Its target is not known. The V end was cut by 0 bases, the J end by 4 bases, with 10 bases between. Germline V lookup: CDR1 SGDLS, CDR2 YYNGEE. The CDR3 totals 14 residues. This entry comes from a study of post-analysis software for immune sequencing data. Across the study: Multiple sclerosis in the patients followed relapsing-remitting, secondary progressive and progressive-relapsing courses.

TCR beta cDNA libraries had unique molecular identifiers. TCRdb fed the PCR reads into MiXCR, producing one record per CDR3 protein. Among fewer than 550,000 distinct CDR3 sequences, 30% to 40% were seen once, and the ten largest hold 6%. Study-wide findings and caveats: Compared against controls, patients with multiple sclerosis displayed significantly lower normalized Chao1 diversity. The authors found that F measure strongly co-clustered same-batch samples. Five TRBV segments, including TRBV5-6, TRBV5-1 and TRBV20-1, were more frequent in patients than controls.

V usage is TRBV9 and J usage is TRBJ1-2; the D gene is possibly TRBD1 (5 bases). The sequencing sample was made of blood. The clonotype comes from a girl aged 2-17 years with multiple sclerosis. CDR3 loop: CASSVEVQGYGYTF. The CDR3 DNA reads TGTGCCAGCAGCGTAGAGGTGCAGGGCTATGGCTACACCTTC.